This is a list of T cell receptor beta chains from one sample in a study of T cells in Graves' hyperthyroidism and ophthalmopathy. TCRdb reprocessed the multiplex PCR reads with MiXCR, giving one entry per CDR3 protein. The repertoire holds a few hundred thousand distinct CDR3 sequences, with roughly 14% as singletons. The sample taken for sequencing was blood. These receptors were taken from a woman between 18 and 30 years old with Graves' hyperthyroidism. The CDR3 runs from the conserved cysteine through the conserved F or W. The D gene is left open where the match is weak. Clone size appears in some rows only: once, few, many, or a class for an expanded clone.

abundance	d_gene	j_gene	v_gene	CDR3nt	CDR3aa
many	NA	TRBJ2-2	TRBV13	TGTGCCAGCATCCTAGGAGGGGGGAGGAACACCGGGGAGCTGTTTTTT	CASILGGGRNTGELFF
many	NA	TRBJ1-5	TRBV20-1	TGCAGTGCGACAAGAGGGGGGTATGGCAATCAGCCCCAGCATTTT	CSATRGGYGNQPQHF
few	NA	TRBJ2-5	TRBV19	TGTGCCAGTAGTATATTTCGGGGAGAGGGAGAGACCCAGTACTTC	CASSIFRGEGETQYF
many	TRBD1	TRBJ1-6	TRBV12-3/TRBV12-4	TGTGCCAGCAGTTTAGGACAGGGTGCTTCACCCCTCCACTTT	CASSLGQGASPLHF
many	NA	TRBJ2-5	TRBV20-1	TGCAGTGCTAGAGCCCCGGCAGGTCATGGTATTGGGGAGACCCAGTACTTC	CSARAPAGHGIGETQYF
NA	TRBD2	TRBJ2-4	TRBV18	TGTGCCAGTTCACCGGTCCCGACTAGCGGGGGGCTAGCCAAAAACATTCAGTACTTC	CASSPVPTSGGLAKNIQYF
many	NA	TRBJ2-5	TRBV3-1	TGTGCCAGCAGCCAGGGAGCGGTTTCCCAAGAGACCCAGTACTTC	CASSQGAVSQETQYF
few	TRBD1	TRBJ2-3	TRBV24-1	TGTGCCACCAGTGACCCGGACAGGTTCAGTAGCACAGATACGCAGTATTTT	CATSDPDRFSSTDTQYF
NA	NA	TRBJ2-3	TRBV28	TGTGCCAGTAATAGCGGCCTGACGTATACGCAGTATTTT	CASNSGLTYTQYF
many	TRBD1	TRBJ1-1	TRBV10-3	TGTGCCATCAGATCCCGGGACAGGGGAAACACTGAAGCTTTCTTT	CAIRSRDRGNTEAFF
many	NA	TRBJ2-7	TRBV6-1	TGTGCCAGCAGTGAAGGAAGGATCCTTTCCTACGAGCAGTACTTC	CASSEGRILSYEQYF
many	NA	TRBJ1-5	TRBV30	TGTGCCTGGAGTATCAGAGGGGATCAGCCCCAGCATTTT	CAWSIRGDQPQHF
many	TRBD2	TRBJ2-1	TRBV7-3	TGTGCCAGCAGCTTAAGTGTTTCCAGCGGGAGCAATGAGCAGTTCTTC	CASSLSVSSGSNEQFF
many	TRBD2	TRBJ2-7	TRBV3-1	TGTGCCAGCAGCCCCCAAGCGGGAGCCCACGAGCAGTACTTC	CASSPQAGAHEQYF
many	NA	TRBJ1-5	TRBV20-1	TGCAGTGCTGGCCGGGGGCGAAGGAATCAGCCCCAGCATTTT	CSAGRGRRNQPQHF
many	TRBD1	TRBJ1-5	TRBV30	TGTGCCTGGAGTGACAGGGGGGGTGAACAGCCCCAGCATTTT	CAWSDRGGEQPQHF
many	NA	TRBJ1-1	TRBV20-1	TGCAGTGCAGTAATAGGGATGAACACTGAAGCTTTCTTT	CSAVIGMNTEAFF
NA	TRBD1	TRBJ1-5	TRBV6-1	TGTGCCAGCACCAAAGCCAGGGGGCACAATCAGCCCCAGCATTTT	CASTKARGHNQPQHF
NA	TRBD2	TRBJ2-7	TRBV27	TGTGCCAGCAGTTTATCTAGCGGGGGGAGCTCCTACGAGCAGTACTTC	CASSLSSGGSSYEQYF
few	NA	TRBJ2-7	TRBV19	TGTGCCAGTAGTATCGGACACGGACTCTCCTACGAGCAGTACTTC	CASSIGHGLSYEQYF
many	TRBD1	TRBJ2-7	TRBV27	TGTGCCAGCAGTTCGCGCCGGGACAGGGGCGAGCAGTACTTC	CASSSRRDRGEQYF
many	TRBD1	TRBJ2-3	TRBV6-1	TGTGCCAGCAGTGAAACTCGGGACAGGGGAGATACGCAGTATTTT	CASSETRDRGDTQYF
many	NA	TRBJ1-1	TRBV19	TGTGCCAGTAGTATAGGTCCGACAGAGAACCTCTTGGGGAACACTGAAGCTTTCTTT	CASSIGPTENLLGNTEAFF
few	TRBD2	TRBJ2-3	TRBV4-2	TGTGCCAGCAGCATGACTAGCGGAGTCACAGATACGCAGTATTTT	CASSMTSGVTDTQYF
many	NA	TRBJ1-2	TRBV20-1	TGCAGTGCTAGAGTTAGAGGAGGGGACTATGGCTACACCTTC	CSARVRGGDYGYTF
NA	TRBD1	TRBJ1-4	TRBV7-3	TGTGCCAGCAGTCCTGACAGGGTTAATGAAAAACTGTTTTTT	CASSPDRVNEKLFF
many	NA	TRBJ2-1	TRBV3-1	TGTGCCAGCAGCCAAGATGTGAATAGAAACAATGAGCAGTTCTTC	CASSQDVNRNNEQFF
many	NA	TRBJ2-7	TRBV3-1	TGTGCCAGCAGCCAAGGGGGCCCCTACGAGCAGTACTTC	CASSQGGPYEQYF
many	NA	TRBJ1-6	TRBV5-6	TGTGCCAGCAGCTTTATCGGGGGTGGATCACCCCTCCACTTT	CASSFIGGGSPLHF
many	NA	TRBJ1-2	TRBV12-3/TRBV12-4	TGTGCCAGCAGTTTGGGCAGGGTGGGCTACACCTTC	CASSLGRVGYTF
NA	TRBD2	TRBJ2-7	TRBV9	TGTGCCAGCAGCGTACGCGGGAGCTCCTACGAGCAGTACTTC	CASSVRGSSYEQYF
many	NA	TRBJ1-4	TRBV5-1	TGCGCCAGCAGCTTGGCCCCGTCGCGGATGATGTCAAATGAAAAACTGTTTTTT	CASSLAPSRMMSNEKLFF
many	NA	TRBJ1-2	TRBV6-1	TGTGCCAGCAGACCTGGGGCCGAAGGGCATGGCTACACCTTC	CASRPGAEGHGYTF
many	NA	TRBJ1-5	TRBV2	TGTGCCAGCAGTGATCCCAGGATCCATAGCAATCAGCCCCAGCATTTT	CASSDPRIHSNQPQHF
many	TRBD1	TRBJ2-3	TRBV12-3/TRBV12-4	TGTGCCAGCAGTACGGGACAGTCAGATACGCAGTATTTT	CASSTGQSDTQYF
NA	NA	TRBJ2-3	TRBV4-1	TGCGCCAGCAGCCAAGATTGGCGGGGGACAATCACAGATACGCAGTATTTT	CASSQDWRGTITDTQYF
few	TRBD2	TRBJ2-6	TRBV9	TGTGCCAGCAGCCCTACTCTGGGGGGGTCTGGGGCCAACGTCCTGACTTTC	CASSPTLGGSGANVLTF
NA	TRBD1	TRBJ2-7	TRBV7-8	TGTGCCAGCAGCGGGGGACAGGGTCAATCCTACGAGCAGTACTTC	CASSGGQGQSYEQYF
many	TRBD2	TRBJ2-4	TRBV12-3/TRBV12-4	TGTGCCAGCAGTTCCTCTAGCGGGGGAGACATTCAGTACTTC	CASSSSSGGDIQYF
many	NA	TRBJ1-1	TRBV12-3/TRBV12-4	TGTGCCAGCAGTTTAATCGTGGGGAACAGGGCCACCAACACTGAAGCTTTCTTT	CASSLIVGNRATNTEAFF
many	TRBD2	TRBJ2-3	TRBV19	TGTGCCAGTGGAGGGACTAGCGGGAGGAGAGATACGCAGTATTTT	CASGGTSGRRDTQYF
many	TRBD2	TRBJ2-1	TRBV5-1	TGCGCCAGCAGCCCTGTAGCGGGGGTAAACAATGAGCAGTTCTTC	CASSPVAGVNNEQFF
NA	TRBD1	TRBJ1-1	TRBV6-1	TGTGCCAGCAGTGTAACCGAGGGGGCGCGGGGAGCTTTCTTT	CASSVTEGARGAFF
many	NA	TRBJ2-2	TRBV18	TGTGCCAGCTCACCGCGACAGGCTTCGAACACCGGGGAGCTGTTTTTT	CASSPRQASNTGELFF
few	NA	TRBJ2-7	TRBV15	TGTGCCACCAGCAGCGGACAGCCGTACCTTGTCTACGAGCAGTACTTC	CATSSGQPYLVYEQYF